These 28 T cell receptor beta chains were all obtained from the same sample, sequenced in a study of metastatic and nonmetastatic thyroid tumors. TCRdb re-processed the PCR reads through MiXCR. The data show 15,000 to 17,000 clones, 3.5% to 4.5% seen once. There were no patients who had received any treatment before thyroid surgery. Sample: tumor tissue. Receptors were obtained from a female donor with papillary thyroid cancer or a benign thyroid nodule (not recorded which). Some clones in this sample may be carry-over from other donors' samples.

The chain carries TRBV6-2 or TRBV6-3 and TRBJ2-5; the D is unclear. Looked up from germline, CDR1 is MNHEY and CDR2 is SVGEGT. Trimming removed 0 bases at V and 2 bases at J, with 10 bases between. The CDR3 extends over 15 amino acids. The chain's CDR3 is CASSYSFSKQETQYF. The CDR3 nucleotides read TGTGCCAGCAGTTACTCGTTTTCCAAACAAGAGACCCAGTACTTC.

A few counts support this clone. V usage is TRBV6-5 and J usage is TRBJ2-1; 10 nucleotides line up with TRBD1. CDR1 is MNHEY and CDR2 is SVGAGI in the germline V gene. The CDR3 has 18 amino acids. Trimming took 0 bases from V and 8 from J; bases not matched to a gene: 13. The DNA for the CDR3 is TGTGCCAGCAGTTACTCCGGTTTTATGGACAGGGGGTCTGATGAGCAGTTCTTC. Protein product: CASSYSGFMDRGSDEQFF.

This clone has just a few counts. The chain combines TRBV6-2 or TRBV6-3 with TRBJ2-1, with D tentatively TRBD2 (6 bases). Trimming cost V 6 bases and J 3 bases, with 24 bases left between them. The CDR3 consists of 18 residues. The germline CDR1 and CDR2 sequences are MNHEY and SVGEGT. CDR3 sequence: CASSQDTVTRGSYNEQFF. CDR3 sequence (DNA): TGTGCCAGCAGCCAAGATACCGTGACTAGGGGCAGCTACAATGAGCAGTTCTTC.

This clone came up a few times. V gene TRBV6-2 or TRBV6-3 combines with J gene TRBJ2-7, with 7 positions matching TRBD2. V lost 8 bases to trimming and J lost 0 bases; unmatched junction nucleotides: 4. This CDR3 has 13 residues. CDR1 and CDR2 from the germline V gene are MNHEY and SVGEGT. CDR3 nucleotides: TGTGCCAGCTCGAGGACTAGCTCCTACGAGCAGTACTTC. Its translation: CASSRTSSYEQYF.

There are a few counts of this clone. V and J are TRBV5-1 and TRBJ1-1; TRBD1 matches at 8 bases. Losses at the gene ends were 2 bases for V and 5 bases for J; bases not matched to a gene: 8. The CDR3 runs 15 residues. The germline gives CDR1 SGHRS, CDR2 YFSETQ. The CDR3, as DNA: TGCGCCAGCAGCTTTCTGACAGGGGTAGGAACTGAAGCTTTCTTT. Translation: CASSFLTGVGTEAFF.

By sample share, this clone is medium-sized. The chain has TRBV6-1 and TRBJ1-3; D remains unclear. CDR1 MNHNS and CDR2 SASEGT come from the germline V gene. The CDR3 extends over 14 amino acids. Trimming took off 3 bases at V and 4 bases at J, with 10 bases between the two ends. The DNA for the CDR3 is TGTGCCAGCAGTGACAGAGGGTTCGGAAACACCATATATTTT. Protein product: CASSDRGFGNTIYF.

This clone was recorded at least ten times. This chain links TRBV6-1 with TRBJ2-7; the match to TRBD2 covers 8 bases. V lost 5 bases, J lost 6 bases, and 15 bases stayed unmatched. Looked up from germline, CDR1 is MNHNS and CDR2 is SASEGT. The CDR3 runs to 16 residues. The CDR3 loop reads CASSYTVPGLGAEQYF. The CDR3 DNA is TGTGCCAGCAGTTACACAGTCCCGGGACTAGGAGCCGAGCAGTACTTC.

This clone was seen repeatedly, ten times or more. The genes are TRBV27 and TRBJ1-3; 7 bases are shared with TRBD1. Unmatched junction bases numbered 2, after V lost 5 bases and J lost 4 bases. The CDR3 covers 13 residues. The germline V gene has CDR1 MNHEY and CDR2 SMNVEV (reference sequence). This CDR3 reads CASSRQGGNTIYF. In nucleotides, the CDR3 is TGTGCCAGCAGTCGACAGGGAGGAAACACCATATATTTT.

This clone was seen a handful of times. Mismatch with germline at one junction end may stem from a read error. The gene calls are TRBV20-1 and TRBJ2-3, with D possibly being TRBD2 (5 bases). The CDR3 consists of 14 residues. From germline, CDR1 is DFQATT and CDR2 SNEGSKA (reference sequence). In DNA form, the CDR3 reads TGCACCCCAGAGTATGTCTCTAGCAGAGATACGCAGTATTTT. Translation: CTPEYVSSRDTQYF.

This clone was seen more than once but under ten times. J is TRBJ2-6 and V is TRBV6-1; 10 positions match TRBD1. V shed 3 bases, J shed 4 bases, and the junction held 9 bases outside the gene matches. The CDR3 covers 18 residues. Germline CDR1 MNHNS, CDR2 SASEGT. Here the CDR3 DNA reads TGTGCCAGCAGTGACGGTCCCGGGACAGGGGACGGGGCCAACGTCCTGACTTTC. Translation gives CASSDGPGTGDGANVLTF.

This clone was seen a few times. The gene calls are TRBV25-1 and TRBJ1-1; D unresolved. The CDR3 runs to 12 residues. Trimming took 6 bases from V and 7 from J, leaving 12 bases between them. Germline CDR1 and CDR2: MGHDK and SYGVNS. The CDR3 here is CASSFHGGEAFF. The DNA of the CDR3 is TGTGCCAGCAGCTTTCACGGTGGTGAAGCTTTCTTT.

Here the CDR3 reads CASSYRGSEQFF. CDR3 sequence (DNA): TGTGCCAGCAGTTACAGGGGCAGTGAGCAGTTCTTC. The genes are TRBV6-5 and TRBJ2-1; D is perhaps TRBD1 (5 bases). V was clipped by 2 bases and J by 9 bases, with 8 bases between them. This CDR3 region has 12 residues. Germline lookup yields CDR1 MNHEY and CDR2 SVGAGI.

This clone has just a few counts. The rearrangement joins TRBV27 to TRBJ1-1; D ambiguous. The CDR3 has 14 amino acids. Trimming took 1 base from V and 2 from J, leaving 8 bases between them. Germline loops: CDR1 MNHEY, CDR2 SMNVEV (reference sequence). The CDR3 protein is CASSLLNRNTEAFF. The CDR3, as DNA: TGTGCCAGCAGTTTATTAAACAGAAACACTGAAGCTTTCTTT.

This clone occurred a few times. The J gene is TRBJ1-5, the V gene TRBV24-1; no definite D call. Germline V gene sequence: CDR1 KGHDR, CDR2 SFDVKD. The V end was cut by 6 bases, the J end by 4 bases, with 6 bases between. The CDR3 loop spans 12 amino acids. This chain's CDR3 is CATSIENQPQHF. The CDR3 bases are TGTGCCACCAGTATTGAAAATCAGCCCCAGCATTTT.

V usage is TRBV28 and J usage is TRBJ2-3, with 8 positions matching TRBD2. This CDR3 has 15 residues. The germline V gene encodes CDR1 MDHEN and CDR2 SYDVKM. The J segment lost 0 bases and the V segment lost 6 bases, leaving 5 bases of the junction unmatched. The CDR3 bases are TGTGCCAGCAGCCAACCTAGCGGGAGCACAGATACGCAGTATTTT. Encoded protein: CASSQPSGSTDTQYF.

This clone was detected only a few times. J is TRBJ2-7 and V is TRBV2; no firm D call. V lost 3 bases, J lost 4 bases, and 1 base lay in between. Germline values: CDR1 SNHLY, CDR2 FYNNEI. The CDR3 is 10 residues long. The CDR3 sequence is CASSDYEQYF. CDR3 coding DNA: TGTGCCAGCAGTGATTACGAGCAGTACTTC.

This clone has just a few counts. Possible read error: a much larger clone is one base away. The genes are TRBV28 and TRBJ1-1; D remains unclear. The CDR3 loop spans 15 amino acids. With 6 bases removed from V and 1 base from J, the gap between germline ends came to 15 bases. The germline V gene encodes CDR1 MDHEN and CDR2 SYDVKM. This CDR3 is CASSLYPPQNTEAFF. The CDR3 DNA reads TGTGCCAGCAGCCTATATCCACCCCAGAACACTGAAGCTTTCTTT.

This clone was seen a few times. The chain uses TRBV6-1 and TRBJ2-7, with D possibly being TRBD1 (7 bases). Per germline, CDR1 MNHNS and CDR2 SASEGT. Deletions cut 5 bases from V and 3 bases from J, with 17 bases between. The CDR3 is 15 residues long. CDR3 DNA sequence: TGTGCCAGCAGTACAAGTGGAGGGACAGACTACGAGCAGTACTTC. Translating it yields CASSTSGGTDYEQYF.

This clone was seen a handful of times. The gene calls are TRBV5-1 and TRBJ2-1, with 9 bases fitting TRBD2. V trimming: 4 bases; J trimming: 9 bases; junction bases outside the gene matches: 8. The germline V gene encodes CDR1 SGHRS and CDR2 YFSETQ. The CDR3 covers 14 residues. The CDR3 loop is CASSTSQREVEQFF. The CDR3, as DNA: TGCGCCAGCAGCACCTCACAGCGGGAGGTTGAGCAGTTCTTC.

This clone showed up just a few times. The J gene is TRBJ2-5, the V gene TRBV12-3 or TRBV12-4; TRBD1 might be the D (5 bases). The V end was cut by 8 bases, the J end by 5 bases, with 15 bases between. The CDR3 contains 13 residues. Here the CDR3 reads CASARRVVETQYF. DNA for the CDR3: TGTGCCAGCGCACGCAGGGTAGTGGAGACCCAGTACTTC.

The J gene is TRBJ1-1, the V gene TRBV12-3 or TRBV12-4; D is unresolved. Between the trimmed V and J ends, which lost 6 bases and 7 bases, there was a span of 18 bases. The CDR3 spans 14 residues. CDR3 amino acids: CASSPSGRNREAFF. The DNA of the CDR3 is TGTGCCAGCAGCCCTTCCGGGAGAAACCGTGAAGCTTTCTTT.

J is TRBJ2-1 and V is TRBV2; D unclear. This CDR3 is built from 12 residues. V was trimmed by 4 bases and J by 6 bases, leaving 7 bases between them. Germline values: CDR1 SNHLY, CDR2 FYNNEI. CDR3: CASSVPPNEQFF. Here the CDR3 DNA reads TGTGCCAGCAGTGTTCCTCCCAATGAGCAGTTCTTC.

The chain carries TRBV6-1 and TRBJ1-5; a possible D gene is TRBD1 (6 bases). CDR1 is MNHNS, CDR2 SASEGT, per germline. Trimming stripped 4 bases from V and 2 bases from J, with 6 bases between. This CDR3 comprises 13 residues. CDR3 residues: CASSAGGNQPQHF. The CDR3 bases are TGTGCCAGCAGTGCAGGGGGCAATCAGCCCCAGCATTTT.

This clone was found a few times. The chain joins TRBV6-4 to TRBJ2-5; 9 bases fit TRBD2. This CDR3 has 15 amino acids. With 5 bases clipped from V and 5 bases from J, the junction kept 9 bases outside the gene matches. Per germline, CDR1 MRHNA and CDR2 SNTAGT. This chain's CDR3 is CASSMGAGGLETQYF. The CDR3 DNA is TGTGCCAGCAGTATGGGGGCGGGGGGGCTGGAGACCCAGTACTTC.

V gene TRBV12-3 or TRBV12-4 combines with J gene TRBJ1-1; a possible D gene is TRBD1 (6 bases). V was shortened by 2 bases and J by 6 bases, with 16 bases between the two germline ends. This CDR3 is built from 15 residues. CDR3 in amino acids: CASSLNQQGLSEAFF. The CDR3 region has the DNA TGTGCCAGCAGTTTAAATCAGCAGGGGCTGTCTGAAGCTTTCTTT.

V and J are TRBV27 and TRBJ2-1, with D tentatively TRBD1 (5 bases). The germline CDR1 and CDR2 sequences are MNHEY and SMNVEV (reference sequence). V gave up 5 bases and J gave up 8 bases, with 22 bases separating them. The CDR3 loop spans 16 amino acids. DNA for the CDR3: TGTGCCAGCAGTCCCTTACGGACGAAGGTCAGGGATGAGCAGTTCTTC. Translation: CASSPLRTKVRDEQFF.

This clone is large by share. The chain employs TRBV19 and TRBJ2-1, with TRBD2 identical over 10 bases. This CDR3 comprises 15 residues. The V and J ends lost 5 bases and 10 bases, in that order; junction bases with no gene match: 11. From germline, CDR1 is LNHDA and CDR2 SQIVND (reference sequence). CDR3 protein: CASSLSGTSAGEQFF. The DNA for the CDR3 is TGTGCCAGTAGTTTGTCCGGGACTAGCGCCGGCGAGCAGTTCTTC.

This clone occurred a few times. This sequence joins TRBV6-2 or TRBV6-3 and TRBJ2-7; 8 nucleotides line up with TRBD1. CDR1 MNHEY and CDR2 SVGEGT come from the germline V gene. The V and J ends lost 10 bases and 3 bases, in that order; junction bases with no gene match: 8. The CDR3 is made up of 13 amino acids. The chain's CDR3 is CATRTGSFYEQYF. In DNA, the CDR3 is TGTGCCACCCGGACAGGGAGTTTCTACGAGCAGTACTTC.